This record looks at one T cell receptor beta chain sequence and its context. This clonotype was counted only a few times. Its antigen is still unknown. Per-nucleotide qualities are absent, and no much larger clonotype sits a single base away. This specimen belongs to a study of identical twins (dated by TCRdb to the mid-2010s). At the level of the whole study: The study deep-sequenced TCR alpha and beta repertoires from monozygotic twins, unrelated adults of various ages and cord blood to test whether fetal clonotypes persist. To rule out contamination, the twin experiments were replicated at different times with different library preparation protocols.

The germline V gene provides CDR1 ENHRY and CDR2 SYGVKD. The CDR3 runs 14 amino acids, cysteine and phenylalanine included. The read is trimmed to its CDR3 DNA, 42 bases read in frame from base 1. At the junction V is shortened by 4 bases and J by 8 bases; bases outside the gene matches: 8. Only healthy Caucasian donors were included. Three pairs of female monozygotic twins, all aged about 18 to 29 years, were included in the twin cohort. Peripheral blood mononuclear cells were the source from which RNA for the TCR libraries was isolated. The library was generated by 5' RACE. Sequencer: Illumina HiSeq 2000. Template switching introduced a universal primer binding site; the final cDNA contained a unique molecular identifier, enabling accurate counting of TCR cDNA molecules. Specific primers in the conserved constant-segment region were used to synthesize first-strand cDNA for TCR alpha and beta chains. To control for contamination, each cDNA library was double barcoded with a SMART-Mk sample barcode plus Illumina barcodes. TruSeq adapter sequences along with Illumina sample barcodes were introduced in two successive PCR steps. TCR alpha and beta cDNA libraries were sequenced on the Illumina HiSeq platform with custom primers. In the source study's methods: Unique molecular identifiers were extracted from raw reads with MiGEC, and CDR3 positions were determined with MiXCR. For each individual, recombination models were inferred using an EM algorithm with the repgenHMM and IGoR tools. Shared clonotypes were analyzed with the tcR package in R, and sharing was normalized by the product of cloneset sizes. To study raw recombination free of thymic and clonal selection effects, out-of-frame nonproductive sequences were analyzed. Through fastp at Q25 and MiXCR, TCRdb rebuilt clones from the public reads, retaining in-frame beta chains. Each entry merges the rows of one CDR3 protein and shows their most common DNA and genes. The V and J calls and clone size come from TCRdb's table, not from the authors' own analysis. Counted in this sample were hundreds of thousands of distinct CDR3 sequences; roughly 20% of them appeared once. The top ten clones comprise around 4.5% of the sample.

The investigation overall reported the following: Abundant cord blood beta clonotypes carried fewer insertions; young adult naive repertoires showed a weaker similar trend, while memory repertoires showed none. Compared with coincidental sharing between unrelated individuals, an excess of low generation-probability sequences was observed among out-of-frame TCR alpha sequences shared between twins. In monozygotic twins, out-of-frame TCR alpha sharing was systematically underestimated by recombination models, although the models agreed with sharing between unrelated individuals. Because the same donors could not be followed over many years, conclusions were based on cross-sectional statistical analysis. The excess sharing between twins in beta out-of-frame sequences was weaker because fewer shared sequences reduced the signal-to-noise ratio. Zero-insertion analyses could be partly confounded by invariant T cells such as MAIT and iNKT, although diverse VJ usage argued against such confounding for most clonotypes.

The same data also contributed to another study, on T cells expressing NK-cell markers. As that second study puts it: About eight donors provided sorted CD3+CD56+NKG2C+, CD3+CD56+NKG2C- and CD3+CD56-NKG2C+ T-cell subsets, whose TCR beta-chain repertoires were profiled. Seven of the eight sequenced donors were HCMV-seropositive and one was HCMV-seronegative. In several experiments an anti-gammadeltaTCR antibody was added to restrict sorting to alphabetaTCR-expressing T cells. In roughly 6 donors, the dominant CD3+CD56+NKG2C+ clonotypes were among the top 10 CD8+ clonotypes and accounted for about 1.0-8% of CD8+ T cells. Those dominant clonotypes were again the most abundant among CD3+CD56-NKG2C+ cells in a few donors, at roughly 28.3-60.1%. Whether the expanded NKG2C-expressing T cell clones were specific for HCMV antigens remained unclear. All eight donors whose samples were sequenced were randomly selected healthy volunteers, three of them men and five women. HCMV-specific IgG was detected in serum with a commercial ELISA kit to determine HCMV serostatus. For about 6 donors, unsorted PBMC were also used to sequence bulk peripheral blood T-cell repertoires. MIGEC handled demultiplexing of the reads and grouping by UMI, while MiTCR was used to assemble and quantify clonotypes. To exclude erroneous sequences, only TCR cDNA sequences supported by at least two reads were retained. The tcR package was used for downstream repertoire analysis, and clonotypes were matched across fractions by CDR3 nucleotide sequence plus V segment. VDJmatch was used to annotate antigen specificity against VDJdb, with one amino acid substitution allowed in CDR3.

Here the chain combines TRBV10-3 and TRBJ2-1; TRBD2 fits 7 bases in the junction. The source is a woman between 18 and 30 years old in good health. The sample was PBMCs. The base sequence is TGTGCCATCAGTGGGGGCGGGAGTGTGGATGAGCAGTTCTTC. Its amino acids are CAISGGGSVDEQFF.